This TCR beta chain is from a study of OX40 agonist ivuxolimab in advanced cancers. Study in general: Head and neck, renal cell, melanoma or hepatocellular carcinoma were the cancers that dose-escalation patients had. Previous treatment with anti-PD-1, anti-PD-L1 or anti-CTLA-4 therapy was allowed; 40% had received some.

Study-level results: CD4+ and CD8+ blood T cells expanded clonally by week 6 at 0.1 to 3.0 mg/kg.

Trimming took 2 bases from V and 7 from J; bases not matched to a gene: 4. This CDR3 spans 13 amino acids. Germline lookup yields CDR1 SGHKS and CDR2 YYEKEE (reference sequence). Note on this clone: No antigen is known for it.

The protocol was immunoSEQ multiplex PCR, while the TCRdb copy is restricted to in-frame clones and leaves out a portion. The top ten clones hold over 12% of a sample with 25,000 to 30,000 clones, roughly 84% of them seen once. The clonotype was recovered from an adult with an advanced solid tumor such as melanoma, head and neck, liver or kidney cancer. Here the sequenced sample was CD4+ or CD8+ T cells sorted from blood, taken in a trial of the OX40 agonist ivuxolimab. This chain connects TRBV5-5 to TRBJ1-1; TRBD1 matches at 8 bases. In DNA, the CDR3 is TGTGCCAGCAGCTTTGGACAGGGCGATGAAGCTTTCTTT. It translates to CASSFGQGDEAFF.